Described below is a single TCR beta chain sequence and its context. Its antigen is as yet unknown. The record originates from a study of EBV T-cell therapy then PD-1 blockade in nasopharyngeal carcinoma. Documented treatment: AdE1-LMPpoly-expanded autologous EBV-specific T-cell therapy followed by anti-PD-1 nivolumab. The data were produced by immunoSEQ multiplex PCR, yet TCRdb's version contains in-frame clones alone and is incomplete. The table has approximately 21,000 clones, 84% seen once; the top ten hold roughly 30%. This CDR3 is 12 amino acids long. The J segment lost 6 bases and the V segment lost 7 bases, leaving 6 bases of the junction unmatched. Per the germline V gene, CDR1 is SQVTM and CDR2 is ANQGSEA.

V usage is TRBV29-1 and J usage is TRBJ1-1; 9 bases fit TRBD1. The material sequenced was CD8+ T cells from blood, taken between days 55 and 70 from a patient whose treatment included autologous EBV-specific T cells and nivolumab. This clonotype originated in a man aged 40-49 years with nasopharyngeal carcinoma. The CDR3 spells CSAVTGGPEAFF. The CDR3 nucleotides read TGCAGCGCTGTGACAGGGGGGCCTGAAGCTTTCTTT.